This T cell receptor beta chain was profiled in a study of blood T cells in healthy people across ages. General study results and limits: TCR beta diversity, measured per million T cells, fell in a roughly linear way with age. Relative to aged donors, long-lived donors carried more naive CD4+ cells and displayed higher diversity.

To note about this clonotype: Antigen: not known.

Alongside a J-beta primer mix, a sample-barcoded 5' primer served in a second PCR lasting 7 to 11 cycles. Tags on each cDNA molecule came from a template-switch adaptor with 12 random nucleotides. TCRdb re-called the 5' RACE reads with MiXCR, one entry per CDR3 protein. The sample carries some 1.5 million distinct CDR3 sequences, 40% to 45% recorded once. V gave up 4 bases and J gave up 11 bases, with 11 bases separating them. The CDR3 covers 10 residues. Germline V gene data show CDR1 as DFQATT and CDR2 as SNEGSKA (reference sequence). The study drew donors from healthy Caucasian individuals in Russia aged roughly 6 to 90.

Sequencing was done on a sample of blood. The receptor comes from a woman younger than 30 in good health. The V and J genes are TRBV20-1 and TRBJ2-5; D is unclear. This CDR3 is CSAKDNEQYF. CDR3 nucleotides: TGCAGTGCTAAAGACAATGAGCAGTACTTC.